This T cell receptor beta chain was recovered during a study of shared clonotypes between healthy human individuals. Study-wide points: Incompleteness in sorted-subset sequencing, despite large depth, was shown by rarefaction.

To note about this clone: The antigen remains undetermined.

The CDR3 spans 13 residues. Trimming stripped 6 bases from V and 5 bases from J, with 13 bases between. Germline CDR1 and CDR2: MNHEY and SMNVEV (reference sequence). Data came from immunoSEQ multiplex PCR; TCRdb stores just in-frame clones and leaves some out. The sample contains around 1 million clones, roughly 72% of which appear only once. The sample consisted of memory CD4+ T cells sorted from blood. Subset: CD45RA-negative fraction. The sequence was collected from a young man in good health. The V and J genes are TRBV27 and TRBJ1-1, with D uncertain. The CDR3 sequence: CASSSHWGTEAFF. The CDR3 DNA follows: TGTGCCAGCAGCTCCCATTGGGGAACTGAAGCTTTCTTT.